Many counts were recorded for the clone carrying this T cell receptor beta chain. Its antigen is undetermined. MiXCR was run by TCRdb on the 5' RACE reads, yielding one entry per CDR3 protein. The sample has 25,000 to 30,000 distinct CDR3 sequences; approximately 6.6% are singletons. These data belong to a study of early T cells in non-severe SARS-CoV-2 infection. Study-wide background: Chains were unpaired, as sequencing was done on bulk RNA from unsorted whole blood. Regarding the study as a whole: The matching step, a VDJdb search, favored anti-spike CD8 responses and missed private and CD4 specificities.

Germline values: CDR1 SGHAT, CDR2 FQNNGV. There are 16 residues in the CDR3. Trimming took 1 base from V and 3 from J, leaving 16 bases between them. The J gene is TRBJ2-7, the V gene TRBV11-2; D unresolved. The sequencing here drew on whole blood, taken at baseline. This TCR derives from an adult who was a healthcare worker with PCR-confirmed SARS-CoV-2 infection or an uninfected control (not recorded which). CDR3 residues: CASSLGSHLTFYEQYF. The DNA for the CDR3 is TGTGCCAGCAGCTTAGGATCGCACCTTACCTTCTACGAGCAGTACTTC.